The rows below give T cell receptor beta chains drawn from one sample of a study of blood T cell repertoires in COVID-19. Clones were sequenced by immunoSEQ multiplex PCR, and TCRdb holds only the in-frame ones, with some missing. The sample lists about 200,000 clones, about 93% occurring once. Specimen: peripheral blood. The receptors derive from a man aged 25 to 45 with COVID-19, enrolled during active disease. The CDR3 runs from the conserved cysteine through the conserved F or W. A D gene is named only where the DNA matches it firmly. Clone size is stated in some rows and not others, as once, few, many or a class when expanded.

v_call: TRBV19; clone_size: -; j_call: TRBJ1-2; d_call: -; cdr3_aa: CASSHSGDYGYTF; cdr3_nt: TGTGCCAGTAGTCACTCCGGGGACTATGGCTACACCTTC
v_call: TRBV5-1; clone_size: -; j_call: TRBJ2-7; d_call: TRBD1; cdr3_aa: CASSLVSTGTGDYEQYF; cdr3_nt: TGCGCCAGCAGCCTGGTAAGCACCGGGACAGGAGACTACGAGCAGTACTTC
v_call: TRBV6-5; clone_size: -; j_call: TRBJ1-2; d_call: TRBD1; cdr3_aa: CASSYFNTGGNYGYTF; cdr3_nt: TGTGCCAGCAGTTATTTTAACACAGGGGGTAACTATGGCTACACCTTC
v_call: TRBV7-9; clone_size: -; j_call: TRBJ2-3; d_call: -; cdr3_aa: CASSFDRSTDTQYF; cdr3_nt: TGTGCCAGCAGCTTCGACAGGTCCACAGATACGCAGTATTTT
v_call: TRBV4-2; clone_size: once; j_call: TRBJ2-7; d_call: -; cdr3_aa: CASSQEDFNYEQYF; cdr3_nt: TGTGCCAGCAGCCAAGAGGACTTCAACTACGAGCAGTACTTC
v_call: TRBV5-1; clone_size: -; j_call: TRBJ2-3; d_call: -; cdr3_aa: CASSLARAGSITDTQYF; cdr3_nt: TGCGCCAGCAGCTTGGCGAGGGCCGGGTCTATCACAGATACGCAGTATTTT
v_call: TRBV6-1; clone_size: -; j_call: TRBJ2-1; d_call: -; cdr3_aa: CASSEANRDEQFF; cdr3_nt: TGTGCCAGCAGTGAAGCTAACCGGGATGAGCAGTTCTTC
v_call: TRBV21-1; clone_size: -; j_call: TRBJ1-4; d_call: -; cdr3_aa: CASSRAPPREKLFF; cdr3_nt: TGTGCCAGCAGCAGGGCGCCGCCACGGGAAAAACTGTTTTTT
v_call: TRBV7-2; clone_size: few; j_call: TRBJ1-2; d_call: -; cdr3_aa: CASSLANGGVYGYTF; cdr3_nt: TGTGCCAGCAGCTTAGCTAACGGAGGGGTCTATGGCTACACCTTC
v_call: TRBV12-3/TRBV12-4; clone_size: -; j_call: TRBJ1-6; d_call: TRBD1; cdr3_aa: CASTNTGGVLHF; cdr3_nt: TGTGCCAGCACCAATACAGGGGGAGTTCTCCACTTT
v_call: TRBV7-2; clone_size: -; j_call: TRBJ1-2; d_call: -; cdr3_aa: CASSPQGLNGYTF; cdr3_nt: TGTGCCAGCAGCCCGCAGGGACTCAATGGCTACACCTTC
v_call: TRBV4-2; clone_size: -; j_call: TRBJ1-6; d_call: TRBD1; cdr3_aa: CASSYNGDRDSPLHF; cdr3_nt: TGTGCCAGCAGCTATAACGGGGACAGGGATTCACCCCTCCACTTT
v_call: TRBV7-2; clone_size: -; j_call: TRBJ2-1; d_call: -; cdr3_aa: CASSLEVGRIDEQFF; cdr3_nt: TGTGCCAGCAGCTTAGAGGTGGGGCGGATCGATGAGCAGTTCTTC
v_call: TRBV6-1; clone_size: -; j_call: TRBJ1-2; d_call: -; cdr3_aa: CASSDHAQTYGYTF; cdr3_nt: TGTGCCAGCAGTGACCATGCACAGACCTATGGCTACACCTTC
v_call: TRBV19; clone_size: -; j_call: TRBJ2-3; d_call: -; cdr3_aa: CASSIAGTGADTQYF; cdr3_nt: TGTGCCAGTAGTATCGCAGGGACGGGAGCAGATACGCAGTATTTT
v_call: TRBV7-9; clone_size: -; j_call: TRBJ1-1; d_call: TRBD1; cdr3_aa: CASSNGQGPKTTEAFF; cdr3_nt: TGTGCCAGCAGCAACGGACAGGGCCCAAAAACCACTGAAGCTTTCTTT
v_call: TRBV30; clone_size: -; j_call: TRBJ2-7; d_call: -; cdr3_aa: CAWRLPTGIYEQYF; cdr3_nt: TGTGCCTGGAGACTTCCAACAGGGATTTACGAGCAGTACTTC
v_call: TRBV5-3; clone_size: -; j_call: TRBJ1-5; d_call: TRBD1; cdr3_aa: CARSWIRGRNQPQHF; cdr3_nt: TGTGCCAGAAGCTGGATCAGGGGGCGAAATCAGCCCCAGCATTTT
v_call: TRBV19; clone_size: -; j_call: TRBJ2-1; d_call: -; cdr3_aa: CASSIIARNNEQFF; cdr3_nt: TGTGCCAGTAGTATAATCGCCAGGAACAATGAGCAGTTCTTC
v_call: TRBV12-3/TRBV12-4; clone_size: once; j_call: TRBJ2-2; d_call: -; cdr3_aa: CASSRGELFF; cdr3_nt: TGTGCCAGCTCTCGGGGGGAGCTGTTTTTT
v_call: TRBV19; clone_size: -; j_call: TRBJ2-1; d_call: -; cdr3_aa: CASSIDTYSYNEQFF; cdr3_nt: TGTGCCAGTAGTATAGACACCTACTCCTACAATGAGCAGTTCTTC
v_call: TRBV7-9; clone_size: -; j_call: TRBJ2-3; d_call: -; cdr3_aa: CASSLVTSHTDTQYF; cdr3_nt: TGTGCCAGCAGCTTAGTGACATCTCACACAGATACGCAGTATTTT
v_call: TRBV2; clone_size: -; j_call: TRBJ2-5; d_call: -; cdr3_aa: CASSGQTQETQYF; cdr3_nt: TGTGCCAGCAGCGGACAGACCCAAGAGACCCAGTACTTC
v_call: TRBV18; clone_size: once; j_call: TRBJ1-1; d_call: TRBD1; cdr3_aa: CASSPRGEGTEAFF; cdr3_nt: TGTGCCAGCTCACCCAGGGGGGAAGGCACTGAAGCTTTCTTT
v_call: TRBV20-1; clone_size: -; j_call: TRBJ2-1; d_call: TRBD1; cdr3_aa: CSATTGIEQFF; cdr3_nt: TGCAGTGCTACGACAGGGATTGAGCAGTTCTTC
v_call: TRBV7-3; clone_size: -; j_call: TRBJ2-3; d_call: -; cdr3_aa: CASSLTFGTDTQYF; cdr3_nt: TGTGCCAGCAGCTTAACGTTCGGCACAGATACGCAGTATTTT
v_call: TRBV4-2; clone_size: -; j_call: TRBJ1-2; d_call: -; cdr3_aa: CASSQEGSQTGLSNYGYTF; cdr3_nt: TGTGCCAGCAGCCAAGAAGGCAGTCAGACCGGACTATCTAACTATGGCTACACCTTC
v_call: TRBV19; clone_size: -; j_call: TRBJ2-2; d_call: -; cdr3_aa: CASSISGGRASGELFF; cdr3_nt: TGTGCCAGTAGTATTTCTGGGGGCCGCGCGAGCGGGGAGCTGTTTTTT